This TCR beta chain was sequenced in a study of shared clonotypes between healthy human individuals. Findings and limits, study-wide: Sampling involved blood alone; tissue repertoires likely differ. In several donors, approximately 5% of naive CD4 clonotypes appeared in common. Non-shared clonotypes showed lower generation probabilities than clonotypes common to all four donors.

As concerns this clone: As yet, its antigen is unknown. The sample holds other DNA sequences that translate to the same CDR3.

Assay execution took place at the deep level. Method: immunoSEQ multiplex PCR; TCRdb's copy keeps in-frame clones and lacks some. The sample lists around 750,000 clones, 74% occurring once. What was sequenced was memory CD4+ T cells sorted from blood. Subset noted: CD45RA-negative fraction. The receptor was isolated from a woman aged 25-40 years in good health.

In nucleotides, the CDR3 is TGTGCCAGCAGTGGGACGGGCAATCAGCCCCAGCATTTT. Translation gives CASSGTGNQPQHF. The V and J genes are TRBV6-1 and TRBJ1-5; D remains ambiguous. Per germline, CDR1 MNHNS and CDR2 SASEGT. V dropped 4 bases and J dropped 2 bases, with 6 bases sitting between them. The CDR3 totals 13 residues.